In its sample, the clone carrying this T cell receptor (beta chain) was seen many times. Antigen specificity is unknown. The CDR3 has 20 residues. J lost 0 bases, V lost 4 bases, and 10 bases had no gene match. The V gene's germline CDR1 is LGHNA and CDR2 YSLEER. Researchers made TCR cDNA using 5'RACE template switching, and this step added a universal primer site and UMIs. TCRdb itself ran the 5' RACE reads through MiXCR, one entry per CDR3 protein. The sample lists about 69,000 distinct CDR3 sequences; approximately 6.2% were seen once. The data originate from a study of T cells after yellow fever vaccination. Study overall: SMART-Seq v4 Ultra Low Input prepared the low-cell-number fractions.

Findings and limits, study-wide: FACS-sorted repertoires could contain abundant clonotypes contaminating from the bulk population.

The chain uses TRBV4-3 and TRBJ2-1; 15 positions agree with TRBD2. The input for sequencing was CD4+ T cells sorted from PBMCs, taken less than 16 days after the first yellow fever vaccination. The origin of this receptor is a man aged 18 to 30 who received the YFV17D yellow fever vaccine. The CDR3 here is CASSPRTSGGEPSSYNEQFF. CDR3 DNA: TGCGCCAGCAGCCCTAGGACTAGCGGGGGGGAACCTAGCTCCTACAATGAGCAGTTCTTC.